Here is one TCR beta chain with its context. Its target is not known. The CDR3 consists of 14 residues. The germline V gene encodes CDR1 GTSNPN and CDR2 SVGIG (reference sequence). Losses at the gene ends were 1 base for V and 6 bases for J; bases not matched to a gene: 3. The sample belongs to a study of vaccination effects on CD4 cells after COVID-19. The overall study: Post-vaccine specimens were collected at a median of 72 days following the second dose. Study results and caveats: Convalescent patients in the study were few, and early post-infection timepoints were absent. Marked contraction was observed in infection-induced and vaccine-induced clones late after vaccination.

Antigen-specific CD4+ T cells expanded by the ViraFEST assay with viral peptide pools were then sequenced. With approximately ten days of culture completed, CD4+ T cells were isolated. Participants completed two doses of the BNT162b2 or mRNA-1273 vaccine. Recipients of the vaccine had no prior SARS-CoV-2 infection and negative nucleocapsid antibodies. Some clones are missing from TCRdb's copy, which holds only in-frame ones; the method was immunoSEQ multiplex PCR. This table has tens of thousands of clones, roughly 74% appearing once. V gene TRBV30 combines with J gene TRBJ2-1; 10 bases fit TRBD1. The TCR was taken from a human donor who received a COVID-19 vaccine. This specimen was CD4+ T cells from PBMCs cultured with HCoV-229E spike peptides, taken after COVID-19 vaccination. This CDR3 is CAWSGQGAINEQFF. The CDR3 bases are TGTGCCTGGAGTGGACAGGGGGCAATCAATGAGCAGTTCTTC.